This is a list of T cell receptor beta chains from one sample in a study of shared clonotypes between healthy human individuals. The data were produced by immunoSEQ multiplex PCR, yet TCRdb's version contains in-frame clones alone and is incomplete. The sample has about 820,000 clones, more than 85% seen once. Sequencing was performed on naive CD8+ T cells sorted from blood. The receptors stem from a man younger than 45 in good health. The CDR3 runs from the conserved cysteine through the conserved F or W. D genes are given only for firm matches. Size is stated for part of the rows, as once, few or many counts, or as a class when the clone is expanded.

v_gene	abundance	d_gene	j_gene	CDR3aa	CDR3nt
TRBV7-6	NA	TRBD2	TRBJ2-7	CASSLGPRTSGRAGSYEQYF	TGTGCCAGCAGCTTAGGACCCCGGACTAGCGGGAGGGCCGGCTCCTACGAGCAGTACTTC
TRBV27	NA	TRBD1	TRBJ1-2	CASSLSTGPLDGYTF	TGTGCCAGCAGTTTATCGACAGGGCCCCTCGATGGCTACACCTTC
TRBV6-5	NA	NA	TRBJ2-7	CASSYYRDSYEQYF	TGTGCCAGCAGTTACTACAGGGACTCCTACGAGCAGTACTTC
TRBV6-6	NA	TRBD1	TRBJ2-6	CATSRTGGRGANVLTF	TGTGCCACCTCAAGGACAGGGGGGCGTGGGGCCAACGTCCTGACTTTC
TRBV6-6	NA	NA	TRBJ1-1	CASSYGAEAFF	TGTGCCAGCAGTTACGGGGCTGAAGCTTTCTTT
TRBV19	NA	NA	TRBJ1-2	CASSITGGDYGYTF	TGTGCCAGTAGTATAACCGGGGGCGACTATGGCTACACCTTC
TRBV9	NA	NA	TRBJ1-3	CASSLGGAGPGNTIYF	TGTGCCAGCAGCCTGGGGGGAGCGGGCCCTGGAAACACCATATATTTT
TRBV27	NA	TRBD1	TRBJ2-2	CASTVTGSTGELFF	TGTGCCAGCACCGTGACAGGGTCCACCGGGGAGCTGTTTTTT
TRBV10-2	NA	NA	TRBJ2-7	CASSDSIGLGTYEQYF	TGCGCCAGCAGTGATTCAATAGGGCTGGGAACCTACGAGCAGTACTTC
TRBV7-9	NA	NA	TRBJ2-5	CASSLAETQYF	TGTGCCAGCAGCTTAGCGGAGACCCAGTACTTC
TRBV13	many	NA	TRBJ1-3	CASSLGRGNTIYF	TGTGCCAGCAGCTTAGGGCGCGGAAACACCATATATTTT
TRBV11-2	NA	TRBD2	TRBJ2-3	CASFRGQLAGVSDTQYF	TGTGCCAGCTTTAGGGGACAACTAGCGGGAGTATCAGATACGCAGTATTTT
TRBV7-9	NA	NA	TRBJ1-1	CASSLMWGTEAFF	TGTGCCAGCAGCTTAATGTGGGGGACTGAAGCTTTCTTT
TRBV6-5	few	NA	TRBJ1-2	CASSYAQNDYGYTF	TGTGCCAGCAGTTACGCCCAGAATGACTATGGCTACACCTTC
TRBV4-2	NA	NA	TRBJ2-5	CASSQADVETQYF	TGTGCCAGCAGCCAGGCGGACGTGGAGACCCAGTACTTC
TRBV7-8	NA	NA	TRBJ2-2	CASSVGAGELFF	TGTGCCAGCAGCGTAGGAGCTGGGGAGCTGTTTTTT
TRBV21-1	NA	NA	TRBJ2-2	CASSQRVVDRVVAGELFF	TGTGCCAGCAGCCAAAGGGTGGTGGACAGGGTTGTCGCCGGGGAGCTGTTTTTT
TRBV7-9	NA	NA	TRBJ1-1	CASSLVGRGNTEAFF	TGTGCCAGCAGCTTAGTGGGCAGAGGGAATACTGAAGCTTTCTTT
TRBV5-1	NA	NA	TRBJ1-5	CASSPGVDNQPQHF	TGCGCCAGCAGTCCAGGGGTGGACAATCAGCCCCAGCATTTT
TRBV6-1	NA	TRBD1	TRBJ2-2	CASSGLGQGLTGELFF	TGTGCCAGCAGTGGGCTGGGACAGGGATTAACCGGGGAGCTGTTTTTT
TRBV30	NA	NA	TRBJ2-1	CAWSPLAPRYNEQFF	TGTGCCTGGAGTCCCCTAGCGCCGAGGTACAATGAGCAGTTCTTC
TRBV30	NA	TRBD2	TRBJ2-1	CAWSDLSGREGYNEQFF	TGTGCCTGGAGCGACCTAAGTGGGCGGGAGGGGTACAATGAGCAGTTCTTC
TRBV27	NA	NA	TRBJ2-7	CASRLLGGTPYEQYF	TGTGCCAGCCGACTTCTAGGGGGTACCCCCTACGAGCAGTACTTC
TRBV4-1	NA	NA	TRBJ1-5	CASSQGRGDQPQHF	TGCGCCAGCAGCCAAGGACGGGGGGATCAGCCCCAGCATTTT